The next 24 T cell receptor beta chains were all read from a single sample in a study of blood T cell repertoires in COVID-19. This table comes from immunoSEQ multiplex PCR, and its TCRdb copy is limited to in-frame clones, with some not included. The data hold about 270,000 clones, with roughly 86% observed a single time. The sequenced sample consisted of peripheral blood. The receptors were sampled from a middle-aged man with active or convalescent COVID-19.

The chain is built from TRBV4-1 and TRBJ2-7, with D perhaps matching TRBD1 (5 bases). V lost 2 bases to trimming and J lost 3 bases, with 8 bases between them. This CDR3 has 13 amino acids. Germline V gene lookup returns CDR1 MGHRA and CDR2 YSYEKL. CDR3 region: CASSQSRVYEQYF. The CDR3 DNA sequence: TGCGCCAGCAGCCAATCCAGGGTCTACGAGCAGTACTTC.

The CDR3 DNA reads as TGTGCCAGCAGTGAAGCGCCGGGGACAGGATATGGCTACACCTTC. Amino acid sequence: CASSEAPGTGYGYTF. V and J are TRBV6-1 and TRBJ1-2; 8 bases line up with TRBD1. Germline V gene data show CDR1 as MNHNS and CDR2 as SASEGT. The CDR3 has 15 amino acids. V shed 0 bases and J 5 bases; nucleotides not matched to a gene: 5.

V usage is TRBV28 and J usage is TRBJ1-6; tentatively, D is TRBD1 (5 bases). Trimming took off 3 bases at V and 2 bases at J, with 14 bases between the two ends. The germline CDR1 and CDR2 sequences are MDHEN and SYDVKM. The CDR3 extends over 17 amino acids. The CDR3 reads CASSLGGGVTYNSPLHF. CDR3 in DNA: TGTGCCAGCAGTTTGGGTGGGGGGGTCACCTATAATTCACCCCTCCACTTT.

A remark on this clone: Other DNA sequences from this sample encode an identical CDR3 as well. The V call is TRBV3-1 (or the pseudogene TRBV3-2), the J call TRBJ2-1; D ambiguous. V was trimmed by 4 bases and J by 0 bases, leaving 7 bases between them. There are 14 residues in the CDR3. Germline assignment: CDR1 LGHDT and CDR2 YNNKEL (reference sequence). Here the CDR3 DNA reads TGTGCCAGCAGCCCGAGCGTCTCCTACAATGAGCAGTTCTTC. This translates into CASSPSVSYNEQFF.

The chain uses TRBV19 and TRBJ2-7; tentatively, D is TRBD2 (6 bases). This CDR3 region has 14 residues. The ends were cut back, 8 bases at V and 0 bases at J, with 14 bases in the middle. From germline, CDR1 is LNHDA and CDR2 SQIVND (reference sequence). The CDR3 sequence: CASAGPDSSYEQYF. The CDR3 coding sequence is TGTGCCAGTGCGGGGCCGGATAGCTCCTACGAGCAGTACTTC.

The CDR3 DNA follows: TGTGCCAGTAATAACGGGGGGGATACGCAGTATTTT. Its protein product is CASNNGGDTQYF. The genes are TRBV12-3 or TRBV12-4 and TRBJ2-3; 7 nucleotides agree with TRBD2. Trimming took 9 bases from V and 6 from J; bases not matched to a gene: 6. The CDR3 covers 12 residues.

The gene calls are TRBV19 and TRBJ1-2, with D unresolved. The CDR3 has 15 residues. From germline, CDR1 is LNHDA and CDR2 SQIVND (reference sequence). Trimming pared 4 bases from V and 3 bases from J, leaving 15 bases between. CDR3 amino acids: CASSTSNEGHYGYTF. The CDR3 DNA reads as TGTGCCAGTAGTACAAGTAACGAGGGCCACTATGGCTACACCTTC.

This sequence joins TRBV2 and TRBJ1-1; weak D call: TRBD1 (6 bases). Germline CDR1 and CDR2: SNHLY and FYNNEI. The length of the CDR3 is 13 residues. The V end was cut by 7 bases, the J end by 1 base, with 10 bases between. The CDR3 sequence: CASTGQSNTEAFF. CDR3 in DNA: TGTGCCAGCACTGGACAGTCGAACACTGAAGCTTTCTTT.

This clone occurred once. The chain links TRBV11-3 to TRBJ2-1; 8 bases map to TRBD2. Germline V gene sequence: CDR1 SGHNT, CDR2 YENEEA. V was clipped by 1 base and J by 4 bases; unmatched bases: 9. The CDR3 sequence is 17 residues long. The DNA for the CDR3 is TGTGCCAGCAGCTTAGTAGGAGGGACTAGACAGTACAATGAGCAGTTCTTC. This translates into CASSLVGGTRQYNEQFF. The whole variable domain, remainder taken from reference TRBV11-3 and TRBJ2-1, is EAGVVQSPRYKIIEKKQPVAFWCNPISGHNTLYWYLQNLGQGPELLIRYENEEAVDDSQLPKDRFSAERLKGVDSTLKIQPAELGDSAVYLCASSLVGGTRQYNEQFFGPGTRLTVL.

The chain recombines TRBV28 with TRBJ1-1, with D possibly matching TRBD1 (6 bases). CDR3 length equals 19 residues. Deletions cut 6 bases from V and 3 bases from J, with 29 bases between. From germline, CDR1 is MDHEN and CDR2 SYDVKM. The CDR3, as DNA: TGTGCCAGCAGGGACCGACAGGAGTACAATGTAAGGGGTTACACTGAAGCTTTCTTT. This gives the protein CASRDRQEYNVRGYTEAFF.

This chain joins TRBV3-1 (or the pseudogene TRBV3-2) and TRBJ2-1; 7 bases match TRBD1. J was trimmed by 6 bases and V by 5 bases; bases with no gene match: 7. Germline V gives CDR1 LGHDT, CDR2 YNNKEL (reference sequence). The CDR3 spans 14 residues. The CDR3 DNA reads TGTGCCAGCAGCGTATACAGGGGTGGCAATGAGCAGTTCTTC. It translates to CASSVYRGGNEQFF.

This clone was seen a handful of times. The chain couples TRBV11-2 to TRBJ1-5; possibly TRBD1 for D (5 bases). V dropped 11 bases and J dropped 5 bases, with 10 bases sitting between them. Looked up from germline, CDR1 is SGHAT and CDR2 is FQNNGV. This CDR3 spans 11 amino acids. The CDR3 DNA is TGTGCCGCGAGGACATATCAGCCCCAGCATTTT. Translated, it gives CAARTYQPQHF.

J is TRBJ1-1 and V is TRBV3-1 (or the pseudogene TRBV3-2), with D unresolved. Trimming cost V 1 base and J 3 bases, with 9 bases left between them. The germline gives CDR1 LGHDT, CDR2 YNNKEL (reference sequence). This CDR3 contains 14 residues. The CDR3 reads CASSQGGRDTEAFF. The CDR3 DNA sequence: TGTGCCAGCAGCCAAGGTGGTCGGGACACTGAAGCTTTCTTT.

The V call is TRBV5-6, the J call TRBJ1-5; 9 bases agree with TRBD1. Looked up from germline, CDR1 is SGHDT and CDR2 is YYEEEE. The V segment lost 4 bases and the J segment 5 bases; nucleotides outside the gene matches: 7. The CDR3 is 15 residues long. The CDR3 DNA follows: TGTGCCAGCAGCAACCGGGACAGGGTTGATCAGCCCCAGCATTTT. Protein sequence: CASSNRDRVDQPQHF.

The chain links TRBV5-1 to TRBJ2-5; D is uncertain. Germline loops: CDR1 SGHRS, CDR2 YFSETQ. Trimming left V 0 bases short and J 10 bases short, with 7 bases between. This CDR3 is 11 amino acids long. CDR3 loop: CASSLGADQYF. In DNA form, the CDR3 reads TGCGCCAGCAGCTTGGGGGCTGACCAGTACTTC.

The J gene is TRBJ2-3, the V gene TRBV9, with a tentative D call TRBD2 (5 bases). Deletions cut 3 bases from V and 8 bases from J, with 16 bases between. The CDR3 covers 14 residues. Germline V CDR1 and CDR2: SGDLS, YYNGEE. DNA of the CDR3: TGTGCCAGCAGCGACGGCGGAGGTATTGGTACGCAGTATTTT. This codes for CASSDGGGIGTQYF.

This clone was picked up one time. This chain links TRBV5-5 with TRBJ2-3; 9 bases fit TRBD1. The CDR3 loop spans 16 amino acids. Germline V CDR1 and CDR2: SGHKS, YYEKEE (reference sequence). The V segment lost 2 bases and the J segment 3 bases; nucleotides outside the gene matches: 7. CDR3 nucleotide sequence: TGTGCCAGCAGCTTCAACCCCGGGACAGGGACAGATACGCAGTATTTT. This gives the protein CASSFNPGTGTDTQYF.

The genes are TRBV19 and TRBJ1-5, with 8 bases aligning to TRBD1. CDR1 is LNHDA and CDR2 is SQIVND in the germline V gene (reference sequence). The CDR3 has 15 amino acids. J lost 5 bases, V lost 5 bases, and 8 bases had no gene match. The DNA for the CDR3 is TGTGCCAGTAGTGCCAAGACAGGGGCACATCAGCCCCAGCATTTT. Amino acids: CASSAKTGAHQPQHF.

This clone turned up a few times. CDR3 in DNA: TGTGCCATCAGTGAGGACAGGATTTGGCAGCCCCAGCATTTT. The encoded protein is CAISEDRIWQPQHF. The chain is built from TRBV10-3 and TRBJ1-5; D is possibly TRBD1 (6 bases). Trimming took 2 bases from V and 7 from J, leaving 12 bases between them. The CDR3 is 14 residues long. Germline V gives CDR1 ENHRY, CDR2 SYGVKD.

The chain uses TRBV18 and TRBJ1-1; TRBD1 agrees at 10 bases. The germline V gene has CDR1 KGHSH and CDR2 LQKENI. The CDR3 totals 12 residues. V dropped 3 bases and J dropped 10; count of bases not matched to a gene: 2. The CDR3 spells CASSPGDRGAFF. CDR3 nucleotide sequence: TGTGCCAGCTCACCCGGGGACAGGGGAGCTTTCTTT.

The table lists this clone with a count of one. The chain is built from TRBV30 and TRBJ2-5, with TRBD1 matching 8 bases. The CDR3 runs 14 residues. Germline V CDR1 and CDR2: GTSNPN, SVGIG (reference sequence). The trim removed 5 bases at V and 2 bases at J, leaving 7 bases unmatched. As DNA, the CDR3 is TGTGCCTGGGATCCTAGGACAGGGCAAGAGACCCAGTACTTC. This translates into CAWDPRTGQETQYF.

This clone was seen only a few times. CDR3 protein: CASSLSGGTLVSYGYTF. CDR3 nucleotide sequence: TGTGCCAGCAGTTTATCCGGGGGGACCTTAGTGAGCTATGGCTACACCTTC. The J gene is TRBJ1-2, the V gene TRBV27; D might be TRBD1 (5 bases). The CDR3 has 17 residues. The ends were cut back, 0 bases at V and 4 bases at J, with 18 bases in the middle. Germline V gives CDR1 MNHEY, CDR2 SMNVEV (reference sequence).

The chain recombines TRBV27 with TRBJ2-7; D is perhaps TRBD1 (5 bases). This CDR3 contains 13 residues. V dropped 9 bases and J dropped 2 bases, with 14 bases sitting between them. The germline CDR1 and CDR2 sequences are MNHEY and SMNVEV (reference sequence). CDR3 amino acids: CASSNRFTYEQYF. CDR3 sequence (DNA): TGTGCCAGTTCTAACAGGTTTACCTACGAGCAGTACTTC.

As to this clone: One end of the junction fails to match germline, which may point to a read error. V usage is TRBV11-2 and J usage is TRBJ1-1; TRBD1 might be the D (5 bases). The CDR3 extends over 15 amino acids. CDR1 and CDR2 (germline): SGHAT, FQNNGV. CDR3 loop: CASTLVQGERAEAFF. The CDR3 coding sequence is TGTGCCAGCACCTTAGTCCAGGGCGAGCGGGCTGAAGCTTTCTTT.